This is a list of T cell receptor beta chains from one sample in a study of T cell responses to AZD1222 COVID-19 vaccine. Clones were sequenced by immunoSEQ multiplex PCR, and TCRdb holds only the in-frame ones, with some missing. The data show some 74,000 clones, nearly 90% seen once. The sequencing here drew on peripheral blood, taken 28 days after the second AZD1222 dose. All receptors derive from an adult who received the AZD1222 COVID-19 vaccine. Each CDR3 is given with its conserved first and last residue. Fields, in order: V gene, clone size, CDR3 length, D gene, J gene, CDR3 DNA, CDR3 protein. D genes are given only for firm matches. For some rows the clone size is stated as once, few or many, or as a class when expanded; others skip it.

>TRBV6-2/TRBV6-3|.|18|.|TRBJ2-5
TGTGCCAGCAGCCTCCACCCGCCGACTCAACCGTACCAAGAGACCCAGTACTTC
CASSLHPPTQPYQETQYF
>TRBV10-3|.|14|.|TRBJ2-1
TGTGCCATCAGTGAGTCACTGGACTACAATGAGCAGTTCTTC
CAISESLDYNEQFF
>TRBV4-3|.|14|.|TRBJ1-2
TGCGCCAGCAGCTCCGGGGCGTCTAGTTATGGCTACACCTTC
CASSSGASSYGYTF
>TRBV5-1|.|14|TRBD1|TRBJ1-1
TGCGCCAGCAGCTCGCAGACAGGGGACACTGAAGCTTTCTTT
CASSSQTGDTEAFF
>TRBV19|few|14|TRBD2|TRBJ2-3
TGTGCCAGTAGTAGCACGGGGGGGGCAGATACGCAGTATTTT
CASSSTGGADTQYF
>TRBV7-9|.|14|.|TRBJ2-7
TGTGCCAGCAGCTTAGGAGGACAGAGCTACGAGCAGTACTTC
CASSLGGQSYEQYF
>TRBV19|.|15|.|TRBJ2-1
TGTGCCAGTAGTATAGCGATACAGGGTGTCAAGGAGCAGTTCTTC
CASSIAIQGVKEQFF
>TRBV24-1|.|16|.|TRBJ2-3
TGTGCCACCAGTGAAGGACCATCACCCTCCACAGATACGCAGTATTTT
CATSEGPSPSTDTQYF
>TRBV29-1|.|14|TRBD2|TRBJ2-4
TGCAGCGTCCGGACTAGCGGAGCCAAAAACATTCAGTACTTC
CSVRTSGAKNIQYF
>TRBV6-5|.|14|.|TRBJ1-2
TGTGCCAGCAGTCGGACGGCTACTAACTATGGCTACACCTTC
CASSRTATNYGYTF
>TRBV6-4|.|15|TRBD2|TRBJ2-1
TGTGCCAGCAGTGACGGGGGGGAGTCCTACAATGAGCAGTTCTTC
CASSDGGESYNEQFF
>TRBV30|.|13|TRBD1|TRBJ1-5
TGTGCCTGGGGGACAGGGGAGAATCAGCCCCAGCATTTT
CAWGTGENQPQHF
>TRBV27|.|15|TRBD1|TRBJ2-7
TGTGCCAGCAGACGACCCGGACAGGGGACCCCTCGGGAGTACTTC
CASRRPGQGTPREYF
>TRBV9|.|15|.|TRBJ1-1
TGTGCCAGCAGCTCTTTGCTCACGGTCGGCACTGAAGCTTTCTTT
CASSSLLTVGTEAFF
>TRBV12-3/TRBV12-4|.|12|.|TRBJ1-2
TGTGCCAGCACCCAAGACATCCATGGCTACACCTTC
CASTQDIHGYTF
>TRBV5-1|.|14|TRBD1|TRBJ1-6
TGCGCCAGCAGCTTGGGACAGGGGGATTCACCCCTCCACTTT
CASSLGQGDSPLHF
>TRBV7-2|.|16|.|TRBJ1-4
TGTGCCAGCAGCTTAGGGAACTATGCAACTAATGAAAAACTGTTTTTT
CASSLGNYATNEKLFF
>TRBV5-8|.|9|.|TRBJ1-1
TGTGCCACTGAGGGAGCAGCTTTCTTT
CATEGAAFF
>TRBV15|.|13|.|TRBJ2-5
TGTGCCACCAGCCGCGGGTCCCAAGAGACCCAGTACTTC
CATSRGSQETQYF
>TRBV29-1|few|16|TRBD1|TRBJ2-7
TGCAGCGTTGAAGATGGGCGGACAGGGGACACCTACGAGCAGTACTTC
CSVEDGRTGDTYEQYF
>TRBV15|.|17|TRBD2|TRBJ2-5
TGTGCCACCAGCAGAGTGGGAAGCGGGAGATCTGATGAGACCCAGTACTTC
CATSRVGSGRSDETQYF
>TRBV27|.|16|.|TRBJ1-6
TGTGCCAGCAGTTTATCGGCGGCATCCTATAATTCACCCCTCCACTTT
CASSLSAASYNSPLHF
>TRBV6-6|.|15|TRBD2|TRBJ2-3
TGTGCCAGCAAAAGACTAGCGGTACTCACAGATACGCAGTATTTT
CASKRLAVLTDTQYF
>TRBV6-5|.|14|TRBD1|TRBJ1-1
TGTGCCAGCACCCGGGACAGAAAGAACACTGAAGCTTTCTTT
CASTRDRKNTEAFF
>TRBV5-1|once|14|.|TRBJ1-1
TGCGCCAGCAGCTTATCGGGTTTGAACACTGAAGCTTTCTTT
CASSLSGLNTEAFF
>TRBV7-3|.|14|.|TRBJ2-1
TGTGCCAGCAGCTTAGCGGGGGCTTACAATGAGCAGTTCTTC
CASSLAGAYNEQFF
>TRBV29-1|.|14|TRBD2|TRBJ2-2
TGCAGCGCCCACCGGGGGGCGAACACCGGGGAGCTGTTTTTT
CSAHRGANTGELFF
>TRBV14|.|14|TRBD2|TRBJ2-7
TGTGCCAGCAGCCACGGGGGGGGTGGCTACGAGCAGTACTTC
CASSHGGGGYEQYF
>TRBV10-3|once|14|.|TRBJ1-2
TGTGCCATCAGTGAGTCGGGGGGAAACTATGGCTACACCTTC
CAISESGGNYGYTF
>TRBV12-3/TRBV12-4|.|13|.|TRBJ2-5
TGTGCCAGCAGTCCGGGTACCCAAGAGACCCAGTACTTC
CASSPGTQETQYF
>TRBV7-9|.|16|.|TRBJ2-4
TGTGCCAGCAGCTTGGGACCAACCTTAGCCAAAAACATTCAGTACTTC
CASSLGPTLAKNIQYF
>TRBV7-8|.|13|.|TRBJ1-2
TGTGCCAGCAGCCCGGACAGAGCCTATGGCTACACCTTC
CASSPDRAYGYTF
>TRBV24-1|.|17|TRBD1|TRBJ1-4
TGTGCCACCAGTGATATACAGGGGGCGCCGGGGTCTGAAAAACTGTTTTTT
CATSDIQGAPGSEKLFF
>TRBV12-3/TRBV12-4|once|13|.|TRBJ2-5
TGTGCCAGCACCTCAACAGGCCAAGAGACCCAGTACTTC
CASTSTGQETQYF
>TRBV30|.|13|.|TRBJ2-7
TGTGCCTGGAGTGTACCACCCTCCTACGAGCAGTACTTC
CAWSVPPSYEQYF
>TRBV14|.|18|TRBD2|TRBJ2-3
TGTGCCAGCAGCCAAGTTTCGAGGACTAGCGGCTTCACAGATACGCAGTATTTT
CASSQVSRTSGFTDTQYF
>TRBV7-3|.|12|TRBD2|TRBJ2-7
TGTGCCAGCAGCTTAGCGGGAGGGGAGCAGTACTTC
CASSLAGGEQYF
>TRBV7-2|.|13|TRBD1|TRBJ1-2
TGTGCCAGCAGCTTACCGTACAGGGGTGGCTACACCTTC
CASSLPYRGGYTF
>TRBV4-1|.|13|.|TRBJ1-6
TGCGCCAGCAGCCTGGGGGGTCGTTCACCCCTCCACTTT
CASSLGGRSPLHF
>TRBV9|.|14|.|TRBJ1-2
TGTGCCAGCAGCGCCTCAGGGCCCCGAGATGGCTACACCTTC
CASSASGPRDGYTF